This entry concerns a single T cell receptor (beta chain). The source of the sample is a study of CD8 T cells in Susac syndrome. With random hexamers, reverse transcription was performed on about 0.45 to 1 ug of RNA. A single record per CDR3 protein comes from TCRdb applying MiXCR to the immunoSEQ multiplex PCR reads. This table holds about 160,000 distinct CDR3 sequences, around 94% found once. Germline V lookup: CDR1 DFQATT, CDR2 SNEGSKA (reference sequence). CDR3 length equals 13 residues. The V gene lost 4 bases and the J gene lost 2 bases, with 9 bases spanning the gap. The clonotype was recovered from a human donor with multiple sclerosis. The sequenced sample consisted of CD4+ T cells from PBMCs. The J gene is TRBJ2-1, the V gene TRBV20-1; the D gene is possibly TRBD1 (6 bases). CDR3 DNA sequence: TGCAGTGCTACGCCAGGGGCCTACAATGAGCAGTTCTTC. This encodes CSATPGAYNEQFF.